A selection of T cell receptor beta chains follows, all from one sample in a study of blood T cell repertoires in COVID-19. Profiled with immunoSEQ multiplex PCR; TCRdb holds only in-frame clones, not every one. The sample consists of around 300,000 clones, 75% to 95% of them appearing once. Material: PBMCs or T cells enriched from blood (not recorded which). These receptors all come from a woman in her twenties or thirties who had recovered from COVID-19. CDR3s include the opening cysteine and the closing phenylalanine or tryptophan. Fields, in order: D gene, clone size, V gene, J gene, CDR3 protein, CDR3 DNA. D genes are given only for firm matches. The size entry is marked missing in some rows and otherwise reads once, few, many or a size class.

d_call: TRBD1; clone_size: .; v_call: TRBV10-3; j_call: TRBJ1-2; cdr3_aa: CAISPGQGNYGYTF; cdr3_nt: TGTGCCATCAGTCCGGGACAGGGGAACTATGGCTACACCTTC
d_call: .; clone_size: .; v_call: TRBV5-1; j_call: TRBJ2-5; cdr3_aa: CASSFEGPVQETQYF; cdr3_nt: TGCGCCAGCAGCTTCGAGGGCCCTGTCCAAGAGACCCAGTACTTC
d_call: .; clone_size: .; v_call: TRBV19; j_call: TRBJ1-4; cdr3_aa: CASSAATSNEKLFF; cdr3_nt: TGTGCCAGTAGTGCGGCAACCTCTAATGAAAAACTGTTTTTT
d_call: TRBD2; clone_size: .; v_call: TRBV7-9; j_call: TRBJ2-5; cdr3_aa: CASSLAGISGRSQETQYF; cdr3_nt: TGTGCCAGCAGCTTGGCGGGAATTAGCGGGAGATCACAAGAGACCCAGTACTTC
d_call: .; clone_size: .; v_call: TRBV28; j_call: TRBJ1-6; cdr3_aa: CASSLSVRGLNSPLHF; cdr3_nt: TGTGCCAGCAGTTTATCAGTCAGGGGTCTTAATTCACCCCTCCACTTT
d_call: .; clone_size: few; v_call: TRBV5-1; j_call: TRBJ2-2; cdr3_aa: CASSLAPRGELFF; cdr3_nt: TGCGCCAGCAGCTTGGCCCCCCGCGGGGAGCTGTTTTTT
d_call: .; clone_size: .; v_call: TRBV21-1; j_call: TRBJ2-2; cdr3_aa: CASSKDSGTSGRDTGELFF; cdr3_nt: TGTGCCAGCAGCAAAGATTCTGGGACTAGCGGGAGGGATACCGGGGAGCTGTTTTTT
d_call: .; clone_size: .; v_call: TRBV4-2; j_call: TRBJ1-5; cdr3_aa: CASSQDRRANQPQHF; cdr3_nt: TGTGCCAGCAGCCAAGATCGGCGGGCCAATCAGCCCCAGCATTTT
d_call: .; clone_size: .; v_call: TRBV19; j_call: TRBJ2-5; cdr3_aa: CASSIDANGRGQETQYF; cdr3_nt: TGTGCCAGTAGTATAGATGCGAACGGGAGAGGACAAGAGACCCAGTACTTC
d_call: TRBD1; clone_size: .; v_call: TRBV11-2; j_call: TRBJ2-7; cdr3_aa: CASSWGGTGFNEQYF; cdr3_nt: TGTGCCAGCAGCTGGGGCGGGACAGGGTTCAACGAGCAGTACTTC
d_call: .; clone_size: .; v_call: TRBV29-1; j_call: TRBJ1-3; cdr3_aa: CSGGEGDTGNTIYF; cdr3_nt: TGCAGCGGGGGGGAAGGGGATACTGGAAACACCATATATTTT
d_call: .; clone_size: .; v_call: TRBV7-9; j_call: TRBJ2-2; cdr3_aa: CASSSGSADTGELFF; cdr3_nt: TGTGCCAGCTCCTCCGGGTCAGCAGACACCGGGGAGCTGTTTTTT
d_call: .; clone_size: .; v_call: TRBV6-5; j_call: TRBJ2-1; cdr3_aa: CASSYALEYNEQFF; cdr3_nt: TGTGCCAGCAGTTACGCCTTAGAATACAATGAGCAGTTCTTC
d_call: .; clone_size: .; v_call: TRBV27; j_call: TRBJ1-5; cdr3_aa: CASSEEGNQPQHF; cdr3_nt: TGTGCCAGCAGTGAAGAGGGCAATCAGCCCCAGCATTTT
d_call: .; clone_size: .; v_call: TRBV6-2/TRBV6-3; j_call: TRBJ2-1; cdr3_aa: CASSYPRGNEQFF; cdr3_nt: TGTGCCAGCAGTTACCCGAGGGGGAATGAGCAGTTCTTC
d_call: .; clone_size: .; v_call: TRBV11-2; j_call: TRBJ2-5; cdr3_aa: CASSFFSGKETQYF; cdr3_nt: TGTGCCAGCAGCTTTTTTTCAGGGAAGGAGACCCAGTACTTC
d_call: TRBD1; clone_size: .; v_call: TRBV30; j_call: TRBJ1-6; cdr3_aa: CAWSGQQNSPLHF; cdr3_nt: TGTGCCTGGTCGGGACAGCAAAATTCACCCCTCCACTTT
d_call: TRBD2; clone_size: .; v_call: TRBV5-3; j_call: TRBJ2-2; cdr3_aa: CARSRLGGRCSGELFF; cdr3_nt: TGTGCCAGAAGCCGGCTCGGCGGGAGATGTAGCGGGGAGCTGTTTTTT
d_call: .; clone_size: .; v_call: TRBV9; j_call: TRBJ2-5; cdr3_aa: CASSPQGLAPQETQYF; cdr3_nt: TGTGCCAGCAGCCCCCAAGGGCTAGCGCCACAAGAGACCCAGTACTTC
d_call: .; clone_size: .; v_call: TRBV6-5; j_call: TRBJ2-7; cdr3_aa: CASSHRDPSYEQYF; cdr3_nt: TGTGCCAGCAGCCACAGGGATCCCTCCTACGAGCAGTACTTC
d_call: TRBD2; clone_size: once; v_call: TRBV9; j_call: TRBJ2-2; cdr3_aa: CASSVEIAGGPGGGTGELFF; cdr3_nt: TGTGCCAGCAGCGTAGAAATAGCGGGAGGCCCGGGAGGGGGGACCGGGGAGCTGTTTTTT
d_call: .; clone_size: .; v_call: TRBV6-2/TRBV6-3; j_call: TRBJ1-3; cdr3_aa: CASSYLQGAGNTIYF; cdr3_nt: TGTGCCAGCAGTTATCTCCAGGGCGCTGGAAACACCATATATTTT
d_call: TRBD2; clone_size: .; v_call: TRBV9; j_call: TRBJ2-5; cdr3_aa: CASSVGSGRAGETQYF; cdr3_nt: TGTGCCAGCAGCGTAGGTAGCGGGAGAGCAGGAGAGACCCAGTACTTC